These 4 T cell receptor beta chains share one sample of origin, sequenced in a study of persistence of HIV-infected CD4 T cells. Anti-CD3/anti-CD28 beads served as a nonspecific positive control stimulus. CD4+ T cells upregulating both CD40 ligand and CD69 were sorted as responding cells. These receptors have no identified antigens. This was the immunoSEQ version 4 assay in survey mode. Method: immunoSEQ multiplex PCR; TCRdb's copy keeps in-frame clones and lacks some. The sample carries 37,000 or so clones, about nine tenths recorded once. The sequences come from CD4+ T cells sorted from PBMCs after roughly 19-hour stimulation, collected from a patient who received antiretroviral therapy. Every receptor here comes from an adult man with HIV who was CMV-seropositive.

The chain joins TRBV6-6 to TRBJ1-6, with D tentatively TRBD1 (5 bases). The CDR3 has 15 amino acids. From germline, CDR1 is MNHNY and CDR2 SVGAGI (reference sequence). V was pared by 7 bases and J by 7 bases, with 17 bases between. The CDR3 is CASINQDTPNSPLHF. The CDR3 region has the DNA TGTGCCAGCATCAACCAGGACACACCCAATTCACCCCTCCACTTT.

This chain uses TRBV15 with TRBJ1-2; 7 nucleotides agree with TRBD1. CDR3 length: 16 amino acids. The V and J ends lost 3 bases and 4 bases, in that order; junction bases with no gene match: 11. Germline assignment: CDR1 LNHNV and CDR2 YYDKDF (reference sequence). In DNA, the CDR3 is TGTGCCACCAGCAGGGGACAGTCGGGGACTATCTATGGCTACACCTTC. The encoded protein is CATSRGQSGTIYGYTF.

The CDR3 nucleotides are TGTGCCACGCAGCGGGGGAGCTCCTACAATGAGCAGTTCTTC. As protein: CATQRGSSYNEQFF. V usage is TRBV2 and J usage is TRBJ2-1; the match to TRBD2 covers 8 bases. With 10 bases clipped from V and 0 bases from J, the junction kept 5 bases outside the gene matches. This CDR3 spans 14 amino acids. The germline V gene encodes CDR1 SNHLY and CDR2 FYNNEI.

V gene TRBV7-9 combines with J gene TRBJ1-2; D call uncertain. V was trimmed by 5 bases and J by 4 bases, leaving 17 bases between them. The CDR3 has 15 residues. Germline CDR1 and CDR2: SEHNR and FQNEAQ (reference sequence). The CDR3 DNA reads as TGTGCCAGCAGCGTACCTGGCCGCGCTTCCTATGGCTACACCTTC. Encoded protein: CASSVPGRASYGYTF.